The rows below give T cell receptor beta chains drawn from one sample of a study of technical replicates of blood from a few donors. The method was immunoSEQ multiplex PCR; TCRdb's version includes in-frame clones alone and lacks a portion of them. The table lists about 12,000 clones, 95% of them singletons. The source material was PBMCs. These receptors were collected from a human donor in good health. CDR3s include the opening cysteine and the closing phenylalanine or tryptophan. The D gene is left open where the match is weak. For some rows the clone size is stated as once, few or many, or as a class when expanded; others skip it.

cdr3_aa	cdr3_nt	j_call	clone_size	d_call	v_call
CASSNQRYDNEQFF	TGTGCCAGCAGCAACCAGCGTTACGACAATGAGCAGTTCTTC	TRBJ2-1	.	.	TRBV21-1
CATSHRGIHEQFF	TGTGCCACCAGCCATCGAGGGATCCATGAGCAGTTCTTC	TRBJ2-1	.	.	TRBV15
CASSPQTIGAGGSVEQYF	TGTGCCAGCAGCCCGCAAACCATCGGGGCAGGGGGCTCGGTCGAGCAGTACTTC	TRBJ2-7	.	TRBD1	TRBV7-7
CAWSIAVKAFF	TGTGCCTGGTCTATTGCGGTGAAAGCTTTCTTT	TRBJ1-1	.	.	TRBV30
CASNGQGSYEQYF	TGTGCCAGCAACGGACAGGGTTCCTACGAGCAGTACTTC	TRBJ2-7	.	TRBD1	TRBV2
CASSVSGNGNEQFF	TGTGCCAGCAGTGTGTCAGGGAACGGGAATGAGCAGTTCTTC	TRBJ2-1	.	.	TRBV2
CASAGRTGTGELFF	TGTGCCAGCGCGGGGAGGACGGGCACCGGGGAGCTGTTTTTT	TRBJ2-2	.	.	TRBV9
CASSGQGNTGELFF	TGCGCCAGCAGCGGACAGGGGAACACCGGGGAGCTGTTTTTT	TRBJ2-2	.	TRBD1	TRBV5-1
CASSHGTGSYEQYF	TGTGCCAGCAGCCACGGGACAGGGTCGTACGAGCAGTACTTC	TRBJ2-7	.	TRBD1	TRBV11-2
CASSVDGSGTYEQYF	TGTGCCAGCAGCGTAGATGGTAGCGGGACCTACGAGCAGTACTTC	TRBJ2-7	.	TRBD2	TRBV9
CASSIAGGLNEQFF	TGTGCCAGCAGTATAGCGGGAGGGCTCAATGAGCAGTTCTTC	TRBJ2-1	once	TRBD2	TRBV27
CASSDLAGEGHEQYF	TGTGCCAGCAGTGATTTAGCAGGGGAAGGCCACGAGCAGTACTTC	TRBJ2-7	.	.	TRBV6-1
CASTANTGELFF	TGTGCCAGCACCGCGAACACCGGGGAGCTGTTTTTT	TRBJ2-2	.	.	TRBV25-1
CASSPDRVRAFF	TGCGCCAGCAGCCCGGACAGGGTACGAGCTTTCTTT	TRBJ1-1	.	TRBD1	TRBV5-1
CASSEAAFREQYF	TGTGCCAGCAGTGAAGCAGCGTTCCGCGAGCAGTACTTC	TRBJ2-7	.	.	TRBV6-1
CAISDPGQREVPAYEQYF	TGTGCCATCAGTGACCCTGGGCAGCGGGAGGTCCCCGCCTACGAGCAGTACTTC	TRBJ2-7	.	TRBD2	TRBV10-3
CASSVSGISTGELFF	TGTGCCAGCAGCGTTAGCGGGATTTCCACCGGGGAGCTGTTTTTT	TRBJ2-2	once	TRBD2	TRBV7-7